The present T cell receptor (beta chain) was sequenced within a study of CD8+CD57+ T cells in acquired aplastic anemia. Turning to the study itself: The average for DNA from sorted CD4+ and CD8+ cells was 3.2 ug.

This clonotype was observed once. Its antigen is not identified. The germline V gene encodes CDR1 SQVTM and CDR2 ANQGSEA. The V segment lost 7 bases and the J segment 2 bases; nucleotides outside the gene matches: 3. The CDR3 sequence is 14 residues long. TCR beta VDJ combinations and CDR3 sequences were profiled from genomic DNA. TCRdb re-derived calls from the reads in MiXCR, one entry per CDR3 protein. The sample holds 150,000 to 200,000 distinct CDR3 sequences, around 48% seen once. The study's findings and limits: The study identified about 30 CD8+ CDR3 sequences shared by patients and controls.

CD8+CD57+ cell expansion had been shown by flow cytometry in patients chosen for sequencing. Every one of the patients had aplastic anemia (severe, acquired). The rearrangement uses TRBV29-1 and TRBJ2-7, with 15 bases matching TRBD2. Sequenced material: sorted CD4+, CD8+, or CD8+CD57+ T cells (not recorded which) from PBMCs. This sequence was found in a human donor with aplastic anemia. The CDR3 protein is CSARTSGGAYEQYF. CDR3 coding DNA: TGCAGCGCACGGACTAGCGGGGGGGCCTACGAGCAGTACTTC.